This T cell receptor beta chain came from a study of control samples from healthy donors and cancer patients. The germline CDR1 and CDR2 sequences are MDHEN and SYDVKM. This CDR3 has 16 residues. J was trimmed by 2 bases and V by 5 bases; bases with no gene match: 6. Method: immunoSEQ multiplex PCR; TCRdb's copy keeps in-frame clones and lacks some. The sample contains 100,000 to 150,000 clones, around nine tenths of which appear only once. The sequence came from a man between 35 and 55 years old in good health. The specimen sequenced was blood. The rearrangement links TRBV28 to TRBJ1-3; 10 nucleotides line up with TRBD1. DNA of the CDR3: TGTGCCAGCAGTCTACCGGGACAGGGGACTGGAAACACCATATATTTT. Its translation: CASSLPGQGTGNTIYF.